This T cell receptor beta chain came from a study of neurological immune-mediated disorders. The ends were cut back, 3 bases at V and 9 bases at J, with 12 bases in the middle. CDR1 is MDHEN and CDR2 is SYDVKM in the germline V gene. The CDR3 loop spans 14 amino acids. Time point given: longitudinal time-point 3. At least ten counts were recorded for this clonotype. The cDNA was generated through 5'RACE incorporating 10-nucleotide random UMIs. TCRdb passed the 5' RACE reads through MiXCR, listing each CDR3 protein once. The sample gives roughly 48,000 distinct CDR3 sequences, about 12% of which show up once; 7% to 10% is in the top ten.

The chain uses TRBV28 and TRBJ1-6, with unresolved D. The sample comprised PBMCs. This TCR was sampled from a male donor with HTLV-1-associated myelopathy (HAM/TSP). The CDR3 DNA reads as TGTGCCAGCAGTTTTGTGCTAGCGGCTTCACCCCTCCACTTT. Protein sequence: CASSFVLAASPLHF.